The clone carrying this T cell receptor gamma chain is large within its sample. TCRdb repeated clone calling on the reads with CATT. The data hold approximately 700 gamma-chain clones, with 5.9% observed a single time. This sample was taken from a study of gamma-delta chains in newborns, infants, children. Study details: Polyclonal expansion of innate γδ T cells after birth follows microbial exposure.

This CDR3 spans 13 amino acids. Trimming took 0 bases from V and 3 from J; bases not matched to a gene: 2. Germline loops: CDR1 EGSNGY, CDR2 YDSYNSKV. The rearrangement joins TRGV2 to TRGJ1 or TRGJ2. Source material: blood. The clonotype originates from a child who was a newborn, infant or young child, either healthy, febrile or measles-vaccinated (not recorded which). The CDR3 bases are TGTGCCACCTGGGACGGGTCTTATTATAAGAAACTCTTT. It yields the protein CATWDGSYYKKLF.